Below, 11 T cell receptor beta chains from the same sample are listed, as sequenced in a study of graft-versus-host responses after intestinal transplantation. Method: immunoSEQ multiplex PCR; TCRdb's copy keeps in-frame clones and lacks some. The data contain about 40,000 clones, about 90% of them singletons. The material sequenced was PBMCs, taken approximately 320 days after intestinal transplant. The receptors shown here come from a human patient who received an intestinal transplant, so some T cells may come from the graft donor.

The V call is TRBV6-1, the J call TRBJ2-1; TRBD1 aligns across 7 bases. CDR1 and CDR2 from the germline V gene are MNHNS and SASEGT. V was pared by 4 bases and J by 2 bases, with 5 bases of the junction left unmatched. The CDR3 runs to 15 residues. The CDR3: CASSGGTVAYNEQFF. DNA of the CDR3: TGTGCCAGCAGTGGGGGGACAGTTGCCTACAATGAGCAGTTCTTC.

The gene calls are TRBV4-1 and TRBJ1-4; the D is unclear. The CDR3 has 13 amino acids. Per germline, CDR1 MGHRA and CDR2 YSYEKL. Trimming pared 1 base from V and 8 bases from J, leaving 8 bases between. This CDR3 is CASSQGLQEKLFF. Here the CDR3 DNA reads TGCGCCAGCAGCCAAGGATTACAGGAAAAACTGTTTTTT.

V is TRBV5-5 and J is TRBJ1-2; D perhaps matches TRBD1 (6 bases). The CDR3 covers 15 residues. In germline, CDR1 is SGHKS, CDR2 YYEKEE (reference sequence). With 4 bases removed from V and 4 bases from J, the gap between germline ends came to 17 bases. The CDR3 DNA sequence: TGTGCCAGCAGCCCCGGACAGATCCAAGTCTATGGCTACACCTTC. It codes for CASSPGQIQVYGYTF.

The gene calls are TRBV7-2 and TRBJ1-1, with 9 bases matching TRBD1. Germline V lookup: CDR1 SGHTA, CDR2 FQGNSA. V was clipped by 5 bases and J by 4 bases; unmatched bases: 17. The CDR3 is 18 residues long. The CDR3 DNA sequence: TGTGCCAGCAGCGCTAGGCCCGGGACAGGGAGTTATCGCACTGAAGCTTTCTTT. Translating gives CASSARPGTGSYRTEAFF.

Written as DNA, the CDR3 is TGTGCCAGCTCCCGGGACAGGGCCGATGAGCAGTTCTTC. This gives the protein CASSRDRADEQFF. This chain connects TRBV18 to TRBJ2-1, with TRBD1 identical over 9 bases. Germline V gene lookup returns CDR1 KGHSH and CDR2 LQKENI. The CDR3 loop spans 13 amino acids. V lost 6 bases to trimming and J lost 8 bases; unmatched junction nucleotides: 5.

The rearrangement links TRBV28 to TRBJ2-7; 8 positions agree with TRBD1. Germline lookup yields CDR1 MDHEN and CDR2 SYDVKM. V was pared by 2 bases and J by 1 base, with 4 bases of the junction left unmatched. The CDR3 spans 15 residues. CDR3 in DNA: TGTGCCAGCAGTTTAGCGGGACAGGCGTCCTACGAGCAGTACTTC. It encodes CASSLAGQASYEQYF.

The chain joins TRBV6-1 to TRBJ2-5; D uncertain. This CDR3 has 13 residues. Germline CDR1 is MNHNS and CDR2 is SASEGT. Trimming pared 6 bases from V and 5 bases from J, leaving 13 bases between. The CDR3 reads CASRMVVSETQYF. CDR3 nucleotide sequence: TGTGCCAGCAGGATGGTGGTAAGCGAGACCCAGTACTTC.

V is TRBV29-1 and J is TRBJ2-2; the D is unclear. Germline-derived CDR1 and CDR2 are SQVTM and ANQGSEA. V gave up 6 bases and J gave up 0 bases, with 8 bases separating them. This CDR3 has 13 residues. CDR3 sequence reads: CSVPATNTGELFF. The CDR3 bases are TGCAGCGTCCCCGCCACGAACACCGGGGAGCTGTTTTTT.

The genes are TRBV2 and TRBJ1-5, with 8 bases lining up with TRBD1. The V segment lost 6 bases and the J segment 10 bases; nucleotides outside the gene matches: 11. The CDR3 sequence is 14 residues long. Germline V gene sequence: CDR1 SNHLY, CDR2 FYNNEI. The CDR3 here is CASRKQGDLFPQHF. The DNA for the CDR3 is TGTGCCAGCAGGAAACAGGGGGACTTATTTCCCCAGCATTTT.

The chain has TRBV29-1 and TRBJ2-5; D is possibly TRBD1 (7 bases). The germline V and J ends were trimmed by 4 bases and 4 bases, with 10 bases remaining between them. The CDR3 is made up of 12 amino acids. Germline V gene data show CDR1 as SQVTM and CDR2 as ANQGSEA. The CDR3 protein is CSVGQGGETQYF. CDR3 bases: TGCAGCGTTGGACAGGGAGGAGAGACCCAGTACTTC.

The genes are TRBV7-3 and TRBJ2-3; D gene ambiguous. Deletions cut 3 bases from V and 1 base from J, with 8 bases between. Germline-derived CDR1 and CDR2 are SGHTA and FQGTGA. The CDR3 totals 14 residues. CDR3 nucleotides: TGTGCCAGCAGCTTGTCACTTGGCACAGATACGCAGTATTTT. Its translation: CASSLSLGTDTQYF.